These T cell receptor beta chains were read from a single sample in a study of T cell responses to AZD1222 COVID-19 vaccine. The table came from immunoSEQ multiplex PCR; TCRdb's copy has only in-frame clones and leaves some out. The table shows some 120,000 clones, with more than 85% occurring only once. The source material was peripheral blood, sampled on day 0 of AZD1222 vaccination. The source is an adult in good health. CDR3s include the opening cysteine and the closing phenylalanine or tryptophan. Each record gives: J gene, V gene, clone size, CDR3 length, D gene, CDR3 DNA, CDR3 protein. D genes are given only for firm matches. Clone size, where shown, is once, few, many, or a class for clones that have expanded.

j_gene: TRBJ2-2; v_gene: TRBV6-6; abundance: .; len: 18; d_gene: TRBD2; CDR3nt: TGTGCCAGCAGTCCCCGCCCACTAGCGGGGGAAAACACCGGGGAGCTGTTTTTT; CDR3aa: CASSPRPLAGENTGELFF
j_gene: TRBJ1-2; v_gene: TRBV23-1; abundance: .; len: 14; d_gene: .; CDR3nt: TGCGCCAGCAGTCCATACCCCCTCTGCTATGGCTACACCTTC; CDR3aa: CASSPYPLCYGYTF
j_gene: TRBJ2-5; v_gene: TRBV20-1; abundance: .; len: 14; d_gene: TRBD1; CDR3nt: TGCAGTGCTAGTATCGACAGGGGGCTAGGGACCCAGTACTTC; CDR3aa: CSASIDRGLGTQYF
j_gene: TRBJ1-4; v_gene: TRBV5-1; abundance: once; len: 15; d_gene: .; CDR3nt: TGCGCCAGCAGCTTGGGCAGGGGCTGGAATGAAAAACTGTTTTTT; CDR3aa: CASSLGRGWNEKLFF
j_gene: TRBJ1-2; v_gene: TRBV5-4; abundance: .; len: 15; d_gene: .; CDR3nt: TGTGCCAGCAGCTTTCAGGGGCGAACTAACTATGGCTACACCTTC; CDR3aa: CASSFQGRTNYGYTF
j_gene: TRBJ1-4; v_gene: TRBV12-3/TRBV12-4; abundance: .; len: 13; d_gene: .; CDR3nt: TGTGCCAGCAGTTTGATAGGAGGCGAAAAACTGTTTTTT; CDR3aa: CASSLIGGEKLFF
j_gene: TRBJ1-2; v_gene: TRBV20-1; abundance: .; len: 11; d_gene: TRBD1; CDR3nt: TGCAGTGCGCTATACAGGGGTGGCTACACCTTC; CDR3aa: CSALYRGGYTF
j_gene: TRBJ2-1; v_gene: TRBV7-2; abundance: .; len: 15; d_gene: .; CDR3nt: TGTGCCAGCAGCTTGGACCAGGGCATTCTCAATGAGCAGTTCTTC; CDR3aa: CASSLDQGILNEQFF
j_gene: TRBJ1-2; v_gene: TRBV6-5; abundance: .; len: 13; d_gene: .; CDR3nt: TGTGCCAGCAGTTACGCGGGAGGGCATGGCTACACCTTC; CDR3aa: CASSYAGGHGYTF
j_gene: TRBJ1-1; v_gene: TRBV7-9; abundance: .; len: 13; d_gene: .; CDR3nt: TGTGCCAGCAGCTTAGGGCTTCGTACTGAAGCTTTCTTT; CDR3aa: CASSLGLRTEAFF
j_gene: TRBJ1-5; v_gene: TRBV7-8; abundance: .; len: 17; d_gene: .; CDR3nt: TGTGCCAGCAGCTTAGCGATCGCTAACTTCGCCAATCAGCCCCAGCATTTT; CDR3aa: CASSLAIANFANQPQHF
j_gene: TRBJ1-5; v_gene: TRBV9; abundance: .; len: 15; d_gene: TRBD1; CDR3nt: TGTGCCAGCAGCGTAGGGGGGACAGACAATCAGCCCCAGCATTTT; CDR3aa: CASSVGGTDNQPQHF
j_gene: TRBJ2-2; v_gene: TRBV2; abundance: .; len: 14; d_gene: .; CDR3nt: TGTGCCAGCAGTGACCTCGGAGGGGACGGGGAGCTGTTTTTT; CDR3aa: CASSDLGGDGELFF
j_gene: TRBJ2-3; v_gene: TRBV4-2; abundance: few; len: 15; d_gene: TRBD2; CDR3nt: TGTGCCAGCAGCCAAGGCGGGGGGGCCACAGATACGCAGTATTTT; CDR3aa: CASSQGGGATDTQYF
j_gene: TRBJ2-5; v_gene: TRBV6-2/TRBV6-3; abundance: .; len: 17; d_gene: .; CDR3nt: TGTGCCAGCAGTTACTCGCTAGGGGGTGAACCCCAAGAGACCCAGTACTTC; CDR3aa: CASSYSLGGEPQETQYF
j_gene: TRBJ2-7; v_gene: TRBV6-2/TRBV6-3; abundance: .; len: 14; d_gene: .; CDR3nt: TGTGCCAGCAGTTACTCGGGTGCCACCTACGAGCAGTACTTC; CDR3aa: CASSYSGATYEQYF
j_gene: TRBJ1-1; v_gene: TRBV6-5; abundance: .; len: 15; d_gene: .; CDR3nt: TGTGCCAGCAGAGTATGGGGGGGAGGTGGCACTGAAGCTTTCTTT; CDR3aa: CASRVWGGGGTEAFF
j_gene: TRBJ2-2; v_gene: TRBV4-1; abundance: .; len: 17; d_gene: TRBD1; CDR3nt: TGCGCCAGCAGCCAAATGGCCCAGGGGGCGGACACCGGGGAGCTGTTTTTT; CDR3aa: CASSQMAQGADTGELFF
j_gene: TRBJ2-2; v_gene: TRBV6-5; abundance: .; len: 15; d_gene: TRBD2; CDR3nt: TGTGCCAGCAGACCGAGCGGGGGGCTCGCCGGGGAGCTGTTTTTT; CDR3aa: CASRPSGGLAGELFF
j_gene: TRBJ1-1; v_gene: TRBV7-3; abundance: .; len: 13; d_gene: .; CDR3nt: TGTGCCAGCAGCTTAACAGGGCCCACTGAAGCTTTCTTT; CDR3aa: CASSLTGPTEAFF
j_gene: TRBJ1-4; v_gene: TRBV7-9; abundance: .; len: 16; d_gene: .; CDR3nt: TGTGCCAGCAGCTTAGTCCGGTCAGGGATGAATGAAAAACTGTTTTTT; CDR3aa: CASSLVRSGMNEKLFF
j_gene: TRBJ1-2; v_gene: TRBV12-3/TRBV12-4; abundance: .; len: 12; d_gene: .; CDR3nt: TGTGCCAGTAGGGACCTCAACTATGGCTACACCTTC; CDR3aa: CASRDLNYGYTF
j_gene: TRBJ2-7; v_gene: TRBV2; abundance: .; len: 13; d_gene: .; CDR3nt: TGTGCCAGCAGTGAACGAGGCGTCTACGAGCAGTACTTC; CDR3aa: CASSERGVYEQYF
j_gene: TRBJ1-2; v_gene: TRBV6-5; abundance: .; len: 13; d_gene: .; CDR3nt: TGTGCCAGCAGTTACCGGACGAGCTATGGCTACACCTTC; CDR3aa: CASSYRTSYGYTF
j_gene: TRBJ1-6; v_gene: TRBV4-3; abundance: .; len: 17; d_gene: .; CDR3nt: TGCGCCAGCAGCCAAGATTTGAGGGGGAGGGGTAATTCACCCCTCCACTTT; CDR3aa: CASSQDLRGRGNSPLHF
j_gene: TRBJ2-5; v_gene: TRBV5-1; abundance: few; len: 15; d_gene: TRBD1; CDR3nt: TGCGCCAGCAGCACCCGGACAGGGAAACAAGAGACCCAGTACTTC; CDR3aa: CASSTRTGKQETQYF
j_gene: TRBJ1-1; v_gene: TRBV19; abundance: .; len: 15; d_gene: .; CDR3nt: TGTGCCAGTAGTATAGTGGCAGGGACTAACACTGAAGCTTTCTTT; CDR3aa: CASSIVAGTNTEAFF
j_gene: TRBJ2-3; v_gene: TRBV11-2; abundance: .; len: 11; d_gene: .; CDR3nt: TGTGCCAGCAGCCGGCCAGGTACGCAGTATTTT; CDR3aa: CASSRPGTQYF
j_gene: TRBJ1-2; v_gene: TRBV6-1; abundance: .; len: 13; d_gene: .; CDR3nt: TGTGCCAGCAGTGAACGCAGGGAGGGCGGCTACACCTTC; CDR3aa: CASSERREGGYTF
j_gene: TRBJ1-1; v_gene: TRBV7-3; abundance: .; len: 13; d_gene: TRBD1; CDR3nt: TGTGCCAGCAGCTTGATCACAGGGGCGGGAGCTTTCTTT; CDR3aa: CASSLITGAGAFF
j_gene: TRBJ2-7; v_gene: TRBV7-2; abundance: once; len: 19; d_gene: .; CDR3nt: TGTGCCAGCAGCTTAGCGCGATGGAGGGGGCGCAAGTCTGTAATCGAGCAGTACTTC; CDR3aa: CASSLARWRGRKSVIEQYF
j_gene: TRBJ1-5; v_gene: TRBV16; abundance: .; len: 20; d_gene: .; CDR3nt: TGTGCCAGCAGCCAACGAGCGCTGAGACAGAAGGCCTTTGGCAATCAGCCCCAGCATTTT; CDR3aa: CASSQRALRQKAFGNQPQHF
j_gene: TRBJ2-7; v_gene: TRBV7-9; abundance: once; len: 15; d_gene: TRBD1; CDR3nt: TGTGCCAGCAGCTCCGAGCGGGACAGGGGGCTTGAGCAGTACTTC; CDR3aa: CASSSERDRGLEQYF
j_gene: TRBJ1-1; v_gene: TRBV4-1; abundance: .; len: 16; d_gene: .; CDR3nt: TGCGCCAGCAGCCAAGTTTTCACATGGGTGAACACTGAAGCTTTCTTT; CDR3aa: CASSQVFTWVNTEAFF
j_gene: TRBJ1-5; v_gene: TRBV10-3; abundance: .; len: 13; d_gene: .; CDR3nt: TGTGCCATCAGTGGGGGGATAGACCAGCCCCAGCATTTT; CDR3aa: CAISGGIDQPQHF
j_gene: TRBJ1-2; v_gene: TRBV7-8; abundance: once; len: 17; d_gene: .; CDR3nt: TGTGCCAGCAGCCGAGCGGCGGGGGGGCCCCTTCACTATGGCTACACCTTC; CDR3aa: CASSRAAGGPLHYGYTF
j_gene: TRBJ1-2; v_gene: TRBV28; abundance: .; len: 15; d_gene: TRBD1; CDR3nt: TGTGCCAGCAAGACTGACCGGGACAGGGTCTATGGCTACACCTTC; CDR3aa: CASKTDRDRVYGYTF
j_gene: TRBJ2-1; v_gene: TRBV15; abundance: .; len: 13; d_gene: .; CDR3nt: TGTGCCACCACGCGGGGTGATTACAATGAGCAGTTCTTC; CDR3aa: CATTRGDYNEQFF
j_gene: TRBJ2-5; v_gene: TRBV2; abundance: .; len: 13; d_gene: TRBD2; CDR3nt: TGTGCCAGCCAAATTAGCGGGGGGGAGACCCAGTACTTC; CDR3aa: CASQISGGETQYF
j_gene: TRBJ2-7; v_gene: TRBV13; abundance: .; len: 16; d_gene: TRBD1; CDR3nt: TGTGCCAGCAGCTTCACCTTTGGGACAGGGGGCTACGAGCAGTACTTC; CDR3aa: CASSFTFGTGGYEQYF
j_gene: TRBJ1-4; v_gene: TRBV9; abundance: once; len: 17; d_gene: TRBD1; CDR3nt: TGTGCCAGCGGATTAGGACAGGGGGCTGGGACTAATGAAAAACTGTTTTTT; CDR3aa: CASGLGQGAGTNEKLFF
j_gene: TRBJ2-7; v_gene: TRBV4-2; abundance: few; len: 15; d_gene: .; CDR3nt: TGTGCCAGCAGCCAAGAGTACGGGGAAGCCTACGAGCAGTACTTC; CDR3aa: CASSQEYGEAYEQYF
j_gene: TRBJ1-2; v_gene: TRBV27; abundance: .; len: 13; d_gene: .; CDR3nt: TGTGCCAGCAGTTTATCTGGGGGGGCTGGCTACACCTTC; CDR3aa: CASSLSGGAGYTF
j_gene: TRBJ1-3; v_gene: TRBV5-1; abundance: .; len: 16; d_gene: TRBD1; CDR3nt: TGCGCCAGCAGCTTGGGAGGGACAGGGTCAGGAAACACCATATATTTT; CDR3aa: CASSLGGTGSGNTIYF
j_gene: TRBJ1-5; v_gene: TRBV6-2/TRBV6-3; abundance: .; len: 15; d_gene: .; CDR3nt: TGTGCCAGCAGTTGGGCCTTGGGGGCCAATCAGCCCCAGCATTTT; CDR3aa: CASSWALGANQPQHF
j_gene: TRBJ2-7; v_gene: TRBV6-5; abundance: .; len: 12; d_gene: .; CDR3nt: TGTGCCAGCAGTCACCGGGGTTTGGAGCAGTACTTC; CDR3aa: CASSHRGLEQYF
j_gene: TRBJ1-4; v_gene: TRBV18; abundance: .; len: 16; d_gene: TRBD1; CDR3nt: TGTGCCAGCTCACCCAAAACCGGGACAGGCGTAGAAAAACTGTTTTTT; CDR3aa: CASSPKTGTGVEKLFF
j_gene: TRBJ2-2; v_gene: TRBV9; abundance: .; len: 16; d_gene: .; CDR3nt: TGTGCCAGCAGCGTGCAGGCGTCCCGCACGGCCGGGGAGCTGTTTTTT; CDR3aa: CASSVQASRTAGELFF
j_gene: TRBJ2-3; v_gene: TRBV6-6; abundance: once; len: 15; d_gene: TRBD2; CDR3nt: TGTGCCAGCAGTTCCCTAGCGGGAGGCCCAGATACGCAGTATTTT; CDR3aa: CASSSLAGGPDTQYF
j_gene: TRBJ1-4; v_gene: TRBV10-3; abundance: once; len: 16; d_gene: .; CDR3nt: TGTGCCATCAGTGAGTCAAGAGGGGAGGGTAATGAAAAACTGTTTTTT; CDR3aa: CAISESRGEGNEKLFF
j_gene: TRBJ2-3; v_gene: TRBV28; abundance: .; len: 15; d_gene: .; CDR3nt: TGTGCCAGCAGTTTATTCCAGACGTCCACAGATACGCAGTATTTT; CDR3aa: CASSLFQTSTDTQYF
j_gene: TRBJ1-2; v_gene: TRBV28; abundance: .; len: 15; d_gene: TRBD1; CDR3nt: TGTGCCAGCAGTGGATTGGGACAGGTTAACTATGGCTACACCTTC; CDR3aa: CASSGLGQVNYGYTF
j_gene: TRBJ1-1; v_gene: TRBV7-7; abundance: .; len: 13; d_gene: .; CDR3nt: TGTGCTAGCAGCTTAGATAGGGGAGCTGAAGCTTTCTTT; CDR3aa: CASSLDRGAEAFF
j_gene: TRBJ1-3; v_gene: TRBV5-6; abundance: .; len: 15; d_gene: .; CDR3nt: TGTGCCAGCAGCTACACGGACCTAGGGATAAACACCATATATTTT; CDR3aa: CASSYTDLGINTIYF
j_gene: TRBJ2-3; v_gene: TRBV5-4; abundance: .; len: 20; d_gene: .; CDR3nt: TGTGCCAGCAGGGCCGGGACCGCCAACTCAGGGGGGGGTAGCACAGATACGCAGTATTTT; CDR3aa: CASRAGTANSGGGSTDTQYF
j_gene: TRBJ1-4; v_gene: TRBV5-6; abundance: once; len: 16; d_gene: .; CDR3nt: TGTGCCAGCAGCTTGGGAACGGGGTCAACTAATGAAAAACTGTTTTTT; CDR3aa: CASSLGTGSTNEKLFF
j_gene: TRBJ1-1; v_gene: TRBV5-4; abundance: .; len: 14; d_gene: .; CDR3nt: TGTGCCAGCAGCTCAAGGGACAAGAACACTGAAGCTTTCTTT; CDR3aa: CASSSRDKNTEAFF
j_gene: TRBJ2-2; v_gene: TRBV7-8; abundance: .; len: 16; d_gene: TRBD1; CDR3nt: TGTGCCAGCAGCTTAGTCGGACAGGGCAGTGGCGGGGAGCTGTTTTTT; CDR3aa: CASSLVGQGSGGELFF
j_gene: TRBJ1-5; v_gene: TRBV5-1; abundance: .; len: 16; d_gene: TRBD1; CDR3nt: TGCGCCAGCAGGTGGACAGGGCCTTATAGCAATCAGCCCCAGCATTTT; CDR3aa: CASRWTGPYSNQPQHF
j_gene: TRBJ2-7; v_gene: TRBV19; abundance: .; len: 15; d_gene: TRBD2; CDR3nt: TGTGCCAGTAGTATTGTAGCGGGGAGTCTTTACGAGCAGTACTTC; CDR3aa: CASSIVAGSLYEQYF